Shown below are 27 T cell receptor beta chains from a single sample sequenced in a study of T-cell memory formation after mild COVID-19. TCRdb processed the 5' RACE reads anew with MiXCR; each CDR3 protein has one entry. The profile shows just over 300,000 distinct CDR3 sequences, roughly a fifth of them singletons. The sample was PBMCs or a T cell subset sorted from them (not recorded which). All receptors come from a man between 18 and 29 years old who had mild COVID-19 (a few samples of this study predate the infection). Cell type and time point are not known.

The table lists this clonotype with a few counts. The chain employs TRBV10-3 and TRBJ1-4; 9 bases are a match to TRBD1. The CDR3 runs to 19 residues. Per germline, CDR1 ENHRY and CDR2 SYGVKD. V dropped 0 bases and J dropped 3; count of bases not matched to a gene: 11. This CDR3 reads CAISESMNRGLRANEKLFF. CDR3 sequence (DNA): TGTGCCATCAGTGAGTCGATGAACAGGGGGCTAAGAGCTAATGAAAAACTGTTTTTT.

The V gene is TRBV24-1, the J gene TRBJ2-1; perhaps TRBD1 as D (6 bases). Germline assignment: CDR1 KGHDR and CDR2 SFDVKD. Trimming stripped 3 bases from V and 1 base from J, with 12 bases between. The CDR3 has 16 residues. The CDR3 sequence is CATSDPGVRSYNEQFF. CDR3 DNA sequence: TGTGCCACCAGTGATCCAGGGGTGCGTTCCTACAATGAGCAGTTCTTC.

This rearrangement joins TRBV10-3 to TRBJ2-7; TRBD1 matches at 10 bases. CDR1 and CDR2 (germline): ENHRY, SYGVKD. With V trimmed by 0 bases and J by 5 bases, 4 bases remained unmatched. The length of the CDR3 is 15 residues. The CDR3 loop is CAISESGQGTNEQYF. The CDR3 bases are TGTGCCATCAGTGAGTCGGGACAGGGGACTAACGAGCAGTACTTC.

The V gene is TRBV11-2, the J gene TRBJ2-5; possibly TRBD2 for D (5 bases). This CDR3 has 15 amino acids. V lost 0 bases to trimming and J lost 10 bases, with 18 bases between them. Germline lookup yields CDR1 SGHAT and CDR2 FQNNGV. CDR3 coding DNA: TGTGCCAGCAGCTTAGAGCCGGCAAACCCCGGGGACCAGTACTTC. It specifies CASSLEPANPGDQYF.

The chain links TRBV5-1 to TRBJ1-2, with 9 bases aligning to TRBD1. The V segment lost 7 bases and the J segment 4 bases; nucleotides outside the gene matches: 8. In germline, CDR1 is SGHRS, CDR2 YFSETQ. The CDR3 is 14 amino acids. CDR3 DNA sequence: TGCGCCAGCGGAAGGGGACAGGGACCCTATGGCTACACCTTC. Translated, it gives CASGRGQGPYGYTF.

This clonotype was picked up a small number of times. V is TRBV29-1 and J is TRBJ2-3; 9 bases are shared with TRBD2. This CDR3 is 14 amino acids long. Trimming at V came to 8 bases and at J to 1 base, leaving 7 bases not matched to a gene. Per germline, CDR1 SQVTM and CDR2 ANQGSEA. In nucleotides, the CDR3 is TGCAGCTCCCAGCGGGGGGAAGGCACAGATACGCAGTATTTT. This encodes CSSQRGEGTDTQYF.

CDR3 sequence (DNA): TGTGCCAGCAGCGCACTCTCTAGCACAGATACGCAGTATTTT. Encoded protein: CASSALSSTDTQYF. V and J are TRBV9 and TRBJ2-3, with no clear D. The CDR3 covers 14 residues. CDR1 SGDLS and CDR2 YYNGEE come from the germline V gene. The ends were cut back, 3 bases at V and 0 bases at J, with 8 bases in the middle.

CDR3 residues: CASSGDAVPSEQYV. The CDR3 coding sequence is TGTGCCAGCAGTGGGGACGCGGTACCCTCCGAGCAGTACGTC. The chain carries TRBV25-1 and TRBJ2-7, with D perhaps assigned TRBD1 or TRBD2 (5 bases each). Germline V gives CDR1 MGHDK, CDR2 SYGVNS. V lost 4 bases to trimming and J lost 6 bases, with 16 bases between them. This CDR3 comprises 14 residues.

This clonotype was counted only a few times. The chain joins TRBV5-1 to TRBJ2-1; the D gene is possibly TRBD1 (6 bases). The ends were cut back, 7 bases at V and 5 bases at J, with 16 bases in the middle. This CDR3 has 14 amino acids. CDR1 and CDR2 from the germline V gene are SGHRS and YFSETQ. This chain's CDR3 is CASSYAGVHNEQFF. CDR3 sequence (DNA): TGCGCCAGCTCTTATGCAGGGGTCCACAATGAGCAGTTCTTC.

This clonotype was seen only once. The chain recombines TRBV11-2 with TRBJ2-7, with D perhaps TRBD2 (6 bases). Germline values: CDR1 SGHAT, CDR2 FQNNGV. Trimming took 5 bases from V and 0 from J, leaving 17 bases between them. CDR3 size: 16 residues. The CDR3 DNA follows: TGTGCCAGCAGCATGGCGGGGCCGATGAGCTCCTACGAGCAGTACTTC. Translating gives CASSMAGPMSSYEQYF.

The rearrangement uses TRBV6-5 and TRBJ1-5; D is perhaps TRBD1 (5 bases). V was clipped by 1 base and J by 2 bases, with 6 bases between them. The length of the CDR3 is 14 residues. Germline V CDR1 and CDR2: MNHEY, SVGAGI. The CDR3 protein is CASSYLGGNQPQHF. The CDR3 DNA reads as TGTGCCAGCAGTTACTTGGGGGGCAATCAGCCCCAGCATTTT.

Turning to this clonotype: One end of the junction fails to match germline, which may point to a read error. The V gene is TRBV7-7, the J gene TRBJ2-5; no reliable D call. CDR1 and CDR2 from the germline V gene are SSHAT and FNYEAQ (reference sequence). The CDR3 is made up of 14 amino acids. The CDR3, as DNA: TGTGCTAGCAGCCAAAAGACTGGAAAAGAGACCCAGTACTTC. Translation gives CASSQKTGKETQYF.

The table lists this clonotype with many counts. The J gene is TRBJ2-1, the V gene TRBV7-9; D is possibly TRBD1 (5 bases). The V and J ends lost 4 bases and 8 bases respectively, with 18 bases between them. This CDR3 is built from 15 residues. Per the germline V gene, CDR1 is SEHNR and CDR2 is FQNEAQ (reference sequence). The CDR3 is CASSSEVAGFDEQFF. The DNA of the CDR3 is TGTGCCAGCAGCTCAGAGGTGGCAGGGTTCGATGAGCAGTTCTTC.

The chain couples TRBV12-3 or TRBV12-4 to TRBJ1-2; 9 nucleotides align to TRBD1. V dropped 4 bases and J dropped 10; count of bases not matched to a gene: 10. The CDR3 runs to 14 residues. CDR3 amino acids: CASSSTGGEVDYTF. DNA of the CDR3: TGTGCCAGCAGTTCTACAGGGGGCGAGGTAGACTACACCTTC.

This clonotype has more than one count but fewer than ten. The chain is built from TRBV29-1 and TRBJ2-2; D remains unclear. The CDR3 is 14 amino acids. Trimming shortened V by 7 bases and J by 3 bases, and 15 bases separated the two germline ends. CDR1 and CDR2 (germline): SQVTM, ANQGSEA. The CDR3 coding sequence is TGCAGCGCTAAGAGTGGTAGAGACACCGGGGAGCTGTTTTTT. As protein: CSAKSGRDTGELFF.

This clonotype was recorded at least ten times. This rearrangement joins TRBV9 to TRBJ2-5, with D tentatively TRBD1 (6 bases). CDR1 SGDLS and CDR2 YYNGEE come from the germline V gene. The CDR3 runs to 16 residues. V lost 5 bases and J 1 base, leaving 18 bases between the germline ends. Here the CDR3 reads CASSLARGGFQETQYF. The CDR3 region has the DNA TGTGCCAGCAGTCTGGCGAGAGGGGGATTCCAAGAGACCCAGTACTTC. Based on the CDR3 plus reference TRBV9 and TRBJ2-5, the full variable domain is DSGVTQTPKHLITATGQRVTLRCSPRSGDLSVYWYQQSLDQGLQFLIQYYNGEERAKGNILERFSAQQFPDLHSELNLSSLELGDSALYFCASSLARGGFQETQYFGPGTRLLVL.

The table lists this clonotype with a few counts. The rearrangement joins TRBV7-9 to TRBJ2-5; D ambiguous. Trimming left V 5 bases short and J 4 bases short, with 11 bases between. Germline loops: CDR1 SEHNR, CDR2 FQNEAQ (reference sequence). The CDR3 length is 13 residues. The CDR3 loop is CASSAWPLETQYF. CDR3 in DNA: TGTGCCAGCAGCGCCTGGCCCCTAGAGACCCAGTACTTC.

This chain joins TRBV24-1 and TRBJ2-3; D is tentatively TRBD1 or TRBD2 (5 bases each). V was shortened by 3 bases and J by 4 bases, with 16 bases between the two germline ends. Germline assignment: CDR1 KGHDR and CDR2 SFDVKD. The CDR3 consists of 16 residues. CDR3 in amino acids: CATSDADPGHADTQYF. The CDR3 coding sequence is TGTGCCACCAGTGATGCGGACCCGGGGCACGCAGATACGCAGTATTTT.

J is TRBJ1-1 and V is TRBV7-9; no clear D. Looked up from germline, CDR1 is SEHNR and CDR2 is FQNEAQ (reference sequence). V lost 7 bases and J lost 1, with 13 bases in between. The CDR3 spans 14 residues. This chain's CDR3 is CASTSEDWNTEAFF. CDR3 DNA sequence: TGTGCCAGCACCTCTGAGGACTGGAACACTGAAGCTTTCTTT.

The rearrangement uses TRBV7-9 and TRBJ2-3; D is possibly TRBD2 (6 bases). The V end was cut by 4 bases, the J end by 4 bases, with 12 bases between. The CDR3 contains 14 residues. The germline CDR1 and CDR2 sequences are SEHNR and FQNEAQ (reference sequence). The CDR3 spells CASSSGGDPDTQYF. For the CDR3, the DNA is TGTGCCAGCAGCTCGGGCGGGGACCCAGATACGCAGTATTTT.

This chain connects TRBV19 to TRBJ1-1, with a possible D match to TRBD1 (6 bases). This CDR3 comprises 15 residues. Germline CDR1 and CDR2: LNHDA and SQIVND (reference sequence). The V gene lost 3 bases and the J gene lost 6 bases, with 17 bases spanning the gap. The CDR3 DNA reads TGTGCCAGTAGTATCCCACAGGGACTTGGCGCTGAAGCTTTCTTT. Protein sequence: CASSIPQGLGAEAFF.

This chain joins TRBV7-9 and TRBJ2-7; TRBD1 matches at 10 bases. Germline V gene lookup returns CDR1 SEHNR and CDR2 FQNEAQ (reference sequence). Germline trimming cut 4 bases from V and 1 base from J; bases unmatched to any gene: 16. The CDR3 spans 19 residues. CDR3 DNA sequence: TGTGCCAGCAGCTATAGCGGGACAGGGGTTCGGTCCGGATCCTACGAGCAGTACTTC. Its translation is CASSYSGTGVRSGSYEQYF. Full variable domain (rest looked up from reference TRBV7-9 and TRBJ2-7): DTGVSQNPRHKITKRGQNVTFRCDPISEHNRLYWYRQTLGQGPEFLTYFQNEAQLEKSRLLSDRFSAERPKGSFSTLEIQRTEQGDSAMYLCASSYSGTGVRSGSYEQYFGPGTRLTVT.

This clonotype was found a few times. This rearrangement joins TRBV12-3 or TRBV12-4 to TRBJ2-3, with 15 nucleotides matching TRBD2. This CDR3 region has 17 residues. V was clipped by 6 bases and J by 5 bases; unmatched bases: 9. This chain's CDR3 is CASSDGLAGGLIDTQYF. The CDR3 DNA reads as TGTGCCAGCAGCGACGGACTAGCGGGGGGGTTAATAGATACGCAGTATTTT.

This clonotype was seen a few times. The chain is built from TRBV6-5 and TRBJ1-1; D unclear. Germline V gives CDR1 MNHEY, CDR2 SVGAGI. The CDR3 loop spans 13 amino acids. Trimming took off 6 bases at V and 0 bases at J, with 8 bases between the two ends. The CDR3 DNA sequence: TGTGCCAGCAGACGCACCATGAACACTGAAGCTTTCTTT. It is translated as CASRRTMNTEAFF.

In this sample, this clonotype turned up a few times. V gene TRBV5-1 combines with J gene TRBJ2-7; D assignment may be TRBD1 or TRBD2 (5 bases each). There are 14 residues in the CDR3. Germline V gives CDR1 SGHRS, CDR2 YFSETQ. Trimming left V 1 base short and J 5 bases short, with 13 bases between. CDR3 sequence (DNA): TGCGCCAGCAGCTTGTTGGGGGAACCGAACGAGCAGTACTTC. This translates into CASSLLGEPNEQYF.

The rearrangement links TRBV12-3 or TRBV12-4 to TRBJ2-6; D is unresolved. CDR3 length equals 20 residues. Trimming left V 3 bases short and J 0 bases short, with 21 bases between. CDR3 coding DNA: TGTGCCAGCAGTTTTCGGCGTCGGTTGAATTTAAACTCTGGGGCCAACGTCCTGACTTTC. Its protein is CASSFRRRLNLNSGANVLTF.

The table lists this clonotype with a few counts. The chain joins TRBV10-3 to TRBJ2-3; D might be TRBD2 (5 bases). Germline V gene data show CDR1 as ENHRY and CDR2 as SYGVKD. The CDR3 is 13 amino acids. The germline V and J ends were trimmed by 6 bases and 6 bases, with 13 bases remaining between them. The chain's CDR3 is CAISTGSFDTQYF. CDR3 DNA sequence: TGTGCCATCAGCACGGGGAGCTTTGATACGCAGTATTTT.